The rows below give T cell receptor beta chains drawn from one sample of a study of neurological immune-mediated disorders. MiXCR, run by TCRdb on the 5' RACE reads, gives a single entry per CDR3 protein. This repertoire shows approximately 53,000 distinct CDR3 sequences, 10% found once; its top ten account for under 2%. The specimen sequenced was PBMCs. These receptors all stem from a woman in her 40s in good health. The CDR3 runs from the conserved cysteine through the conserved F or W. D genes are given only for firm matches. Not all rows give a size; the values are once, few, many and, for expanded clones, a class.

abundance: many; j_gene: TRBJ1-1; v_gene: TRBV5-1; d_gene: TRBD1; CDR3aa: CASSFGTEGEAFF; CDR3nt: TGCGCCAGCAGCTTCGGGACAGAGGGTGAAGCTTTCTTT
abundance: many; j_gene: TRBJ1-1; v_gene: TRBV7-2; d_gene: NA; CDR3aa: CASSLVPGRNTEAFF; CDR3nt: TGTGCCAGCAGCTTAGTTCCTGGCAGGAACACTGAAGCTTTCTTT
abundance: many; j_gene: TRBJ2-7; v_gene: TRBV7-6; d_gene: NA; CDR3aa: CASSSGGLYEQYF; CDR3nt: TGTGCCAGCTCGTCTGGGGGTCTCTACGAGCAGTACTTC
abundance: many; j_gene: TRBJ2-1; v_gene: TRBV20-1; d_gene: TRBD2; CDR3aa: CSASRLAGADEQFF; CDR3nt: TGCAGTGCTAGTAGACTAGCGGGAGCAGATGAGCAGTTCTTC
abundance: many; j_gene: TRBJ1-6; v_gene: TRBV10-3; d_gene: NA; CDR3aa: CAISGKTGWDSPLHF; CDR3nt: TGTGCCATCAGCGGAAAAACAGGGTGGGATTCACCCCTCCACTTT
abundance: many; j_gene: TRBJ2-3; v_gene: TRBV29-1; d_gene: NA; CDR3aa: CSVEGSTDTQYF; CDR3nt: TGCAGCGTTGAGGGGAGCACAGATACGCAGTATTTT
abundance: many; j_gene: TRBJ1-2; v_gene: TRBV20-1; d_gene: TRBD1; CDR3aa: CSARDGTGPTGYTF; CDR3nt: TGCAGTGCTAGAGATGGGACAGGCCCTACTGGCTACACCTTC
abundance: NA; j_gene: TRBJ2-3; v_gene: TRBV5-1; d_gene: TRBD2; CDR3aa: CVSSYRGGDTDTQYF; CDR3nt: TGCGTCAGCAGCTATCGCGGGGGGGACACAGATACGCAATATTTT
abundance: many; j_gene: TRBJ2-3; v_gene: TRBV10-3; d_gene: TRBD2; CDR3aa: CAIRLGGAPDTQYF; CDR3nt: TGTGCCATCAGGCTCGGGGGGGCGCCAGATACGCAGTATTTT
abundance: many; j_gene: TRBJ2-7; v_gene: TRBV5-1; d_gene: NA; CDR3aa: CASFDGPSAPYEQYF; CDR3nt: TGCGCCAGCTTTGATGGACCGTCAGCGCCGTACGAGCAGTACTTC
abundance: NA; j_gene: TRBJ1-4; v_gene: TRBV9; d_gene: NA; CDR3aa: CASSAGRGTNEKLFF; CDR3nt: TGTGCCAGCAGCGCTGGGCGTGGAACTAATGAAAAACTGTTTTTT
abundance: many; j_gene: TRBJ1-2; v_gene: TRBV12-3/TRBV12-4; d_gene: TRBD1; CDR3aa: CASSFDRAIAGYTF; CDR3nt: TGTGCCAGCAGTTTCGACAGGGCCATAGCAGGCTACACCTTC
abundance: many; j_gene: TRBJ2-2; v_gene: TRBV24-1; d_gene: NA; CDR3aa: CATKNGICNTGELFF; CDR3nt: TGTGCCACCAAGAATGGGATTTGCAACACCGGGGAGCTGTTTTTT
abundance: many; j_gene: TRBJ1-6; v_gene: TRBV14; d_gene: NA; CDR3aa: CASSQDRGSLHF; CDR3nt: TGTGCCAGCAGCCAAGATAGGGGATCCCTCCACTTT
abundance: many; j_gene: TRBJ2-2; v_gene: TRBV27; d_gene: TRBD1; CDR3aa: CASSFRGQGSSGTGELFF; CDR3nt: TGTGCCAGCAGTTTCAGGGGACAGGGATCCAGCGGCACCGGGGAGCTGTTTTTT
abundance: NA; j_gene: TRBJ1-1; v_gene: TRBV5-1; d_gene: NA; CDR3aa: CASSSGVPNTEPFF; CDR3nt: TGTGCCAGCAGCTCGGGAGTTCCGAACACTGAACCTTTCTTT
abundance: many; j_gene: TRBJ2-2; v_gene: TRBV6-5; d_gene: TRBD1; CDR3aa: CASGHRDRFLSKNTGELFF; CDR3nt: TGTGCCAGCGGGCACCGGGACAGGTTTTTATCGAAGAACACCGGGGAGCTGTTTTTT
abundance: many; j_gene: TRBJ2-3; v_gene: TRBV7-2; d_gene: NA; CDR3aa: CASSLGPTSTDTQYF; CDR3nt: TGTGCCAGCAGCTTAGGTCCGACTAGCACAGATACGCAGTATTTT
abundance: many; j_gene: TRBJ2-2; v_gene: TRBV20-1; d_gene: TRBD2; CDR3aa: CSARDRSGRANTGELFF; CDR3nt: TGCAGTGCTAGAGATAGGAGCGGGAGGGCAAACACCGGGGAGCTGTTTTTT
abundance: many; j_gene: TRBJ2-1; v_gene: TRBV12-3/TRBV12-4; d_gene: TRBD2; CDR3aa: CASSLLAGAYNEQFF; CDR3nt: TGTGCCAGCAGTCTACTAGCGGGGGCCTACAATGAGCAGTTCTTC
abundance: many; j_gene: TRBJ2-5; v_gene: TRBV25-1; d_gene: NA; CDR3aa: CASRPTGRETQYF; CDR3nt: TGTGCCAGCCGTCCGACAGGTCGCGAGACCCAGTACTTC
abundance: NA; j_gene: TRBJ1-2; v_gene: TRBV29-1; d_gene: NA; CDR3aa: CSVLNRRSDTNYGYTF; CDR3nt: TGCAGCGTTCTCAATCGTAGATCAGACACTAACTATGGCTACACCTTC
abundance: many; j_gene: TRBJ2-1; v_gene: TRBV25-1; d_gene: NA; CDR3aa: CASSEFGGRGNEQFF; CDR3nt: TGTGCCAGCAGTGAATTTGGGGGCCGCGGCAATGAGCAGTTCTTC
abundance: many; j_gene: TRBJ1-2; v_gene: TRBV9; d_gene: NA; CDR3aa: CASSLGRQKDYGYTF; CDR3nt: TGTGCCAGCAGCTTAGGGAGGCAAAAGGACTATGGCTACACCTTC
abundance: many; j_gene: TRBJ2-5; v_gene: TRBV12-3/TRBV12-4; d_gene: TRBD2; CDR3aa: CASSPPSGNFRETQYF; CDR3nt: TGTGCCAGCAGTCCCCCTAGCGGGAACTTTAGAGAGACCCAGTACTTC
abundance: many; j_gene: TRBJ1-1; v_gene: TRBV7-6; d_gene: NA; CDR3aa: CASRQGQWTPMNTEAFF; CDR3nt: TGTGCCAGCAGACAGGGCCAATGGACCCCAATGAACACTGAAGCTTTCTTT
abundance: many; j_gene: TRBJ1-1; v_gene: TRBV20-1; d_gene: NA; CDR3aa: CSAREPGGNTEAFF; CDR3nt: TGCAGTGCTAGAGAGCCGGGTGGGAACACTGAAGCTTTCTTT
abundance: NA; j_gene: TRBJ2-1; v_gene: TRBV4-3; d_gene: NA; CDR3aa: CASSPDPQGTYNEQFF; CDR3nt: TGCGCCAGCAGCCCCGACCCCCAGGGAACTTACAATGAGCAGTTCTTC
abundance: many; j_gene: TRBJ1-1; v_gene: TRBV29-1; d_gene: NA; CDR3aa: CSVEGRHMNTEAFF; CDR3nt: TGCAGCGTTGAAGGACGACACATGAACACTGAAGCTTTCTTT
abundance: many; j_gene: TRBJ1-3; v_gene: TRBV7-3; d_gene: NA; CDR3aa: CASSSGSGNTIYF; CDR3nt: TGTGCCAGCAGCTCTGGATCTGGAAACACCATATATTTT
abundance: many; j_gene: TRBJ2-7; v_gene: TRBV7-2; d_gene: NA; CDR3aa: CASSSMLSSYEQYF; CDR3nt: TGTGCCAGCAGCTCTATGCTAAGCTCCTACGAGCAGTACTTC
abundance: many; j_gene: TRBJ2-7; v_gene: TRBV20-1; d_gene: TRBD2; CDR3aa: CSARVAGVLYEQYF; CDR3nt: TGCAGTGCTAGAGTGGCGGGAGTGCTTTACGAGCAGTACTTC
abundance: many; j_gene: TRBJ1-1; v_gene: TRBV5-1; d_gene: NA; CDR3aa: CASSFLPTGMNTEAFF; CDR3nt: TGCGCCAGCAGCTTTTTGCCCACAGGGATGAACACTGAAGCTTTCTTT
abundance: many; j_gene: TRBJ2-1; v_gene: TRBV5-1; d_gene: TRBD1; CDR3aa: CASSSLEGQLEQFF; CDR3nt: TGCGCCAGCAGCTCCCTAGAGGGACAGCTTGAGCAGTTCTTC
abundance: many; j_gene: TRBJ1-3; v_gene: TRBV20-1; d_gene: NA; CDR3aa: CSARDWGGVGNTIYF; CDR3nt: TGCAGTGCTAGAGATTGGGGGGGCGTTGGAAACACCATATATTTT
abundance: many; j_gene: TRBJ1-1; v_gene: TRBV20-1; d_gene: NA; CDR3aa: CSARVEYGEAFF; CDR3nt: TGCAGTGCTAGGGTGGAATACGGTGAAGCTTTCTTT
abundance: few; j_gene: TRBJ2-7; v_gene: TRBV20-1; d_gene: TRBD1; CDR3aa: CSADPGTGGEYEQYF; CDR3nt: TGCAGTGCCGACCCCGGGACAGGGGGCGAGTACGAGCAGTACTTC